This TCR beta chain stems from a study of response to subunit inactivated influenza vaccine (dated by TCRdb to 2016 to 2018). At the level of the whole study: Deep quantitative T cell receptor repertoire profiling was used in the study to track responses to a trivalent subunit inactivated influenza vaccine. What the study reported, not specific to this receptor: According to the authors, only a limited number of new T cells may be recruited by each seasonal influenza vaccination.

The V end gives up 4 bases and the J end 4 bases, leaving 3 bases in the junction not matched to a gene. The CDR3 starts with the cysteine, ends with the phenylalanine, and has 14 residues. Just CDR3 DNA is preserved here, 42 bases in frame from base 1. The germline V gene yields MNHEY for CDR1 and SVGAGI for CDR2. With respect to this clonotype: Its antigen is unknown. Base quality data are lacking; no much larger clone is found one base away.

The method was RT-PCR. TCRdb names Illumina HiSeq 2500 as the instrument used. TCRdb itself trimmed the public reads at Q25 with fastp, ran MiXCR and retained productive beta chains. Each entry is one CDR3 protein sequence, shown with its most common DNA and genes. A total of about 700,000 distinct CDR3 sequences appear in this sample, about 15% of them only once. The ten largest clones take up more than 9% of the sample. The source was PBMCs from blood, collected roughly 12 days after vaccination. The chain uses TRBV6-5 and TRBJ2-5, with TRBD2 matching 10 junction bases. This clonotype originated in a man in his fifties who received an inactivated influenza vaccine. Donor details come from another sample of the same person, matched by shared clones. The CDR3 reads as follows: CASSLAGGTETQYF. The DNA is TGTGCCAGCAGTTTAGCGGGGGGTACAGAGACCCAGTACTTC.